Listed below are T cell receptor beta chains from one sample, sequenced in a study of T cells in Graves' hyperthyroidism and ophthalmopathy. TCRdb called the multiplex PCR reads again in MiXCR, with one record for every CDR3 protein. Of roughly 420,000 distinct CDR3 sequences listed, 15% to 19% are singletons. Sequencing input: blood. All receptors come from a woman between 18 and 29 years old with Graves' hyperthyroidism. Each CDR3 is given with its conserved first and last residue. The order of the fields is D gene, J gene, clone size, V gene, CDR3 DNA, CDR3 protein. A D gene is named only where the DNA matches it firmly. The size field is filled for only some rows; it gives once, few, many or a size class.

>NA|TRBJ2-2|many|TRBV5-1
TGCGCCAGCAGCGCCGGAGGGGATACCACCGGGGAGCTGTTTTTT
CASSAGGDTTGELFF
>NA|TRBJ1-2|many|TRBV6-2/TRBV6-3
TGTGCCAGCAGTTCAAACTTGAACTATGGCTACACCTTC
CASSSNLNYGYTF
>TRBD2|TRBJ2-5|many|TRBV30
TGTGCCTCAGCGGGGGAAGAGACCCAGTACTTC
CASAGEETQYF
>TRBD1|TRBJ2-2|few|TRBV19
TGTGCCAGTAGGGTAGGGACAGGGAGTTCAACCGGGGAGCTGTTTTTT
CASRVGTGSSTGELFF
>TRBD2|TRBJ2-1|NA|TRBV4-1
TGCGCCAGCAGCCAAGATGTTGGGACTAGCGGATACAATGAGCAGTTCTTC
CASSQDVGTSGYNEQFF
>TRBD1|TRBJ1-5|many|TRBV12-3/TRBV12-4
TGTGCCAGCACGACAGGGGATCAGCCCCAGCATTTT
CASTTGDQPQHF
>TRBD2|TRBJ2-7|many|TRBV2
TGTGCCAGCACCCCGAGGCGGGGGGGTATCTACGAGCAGTACTTC
CASTPRRGGIYEQYF
>TRBD1|TRBJ1-2|many|TRBV5-1
TGCGCCAGCAGCTGGACCGGGACAGGGGGCCAGGAGGGCTACACCTTC
CASSWTGTGGQEGYTF
>NA|TRBJ2-1|many|TRBV15
TGTGCCACCAGCAGAGAAGTAGTCTATGAGCAGTTCTTC
CATSREVVYEQFF
>NA|TRBJ1-6|many|TRBV6-1
TGTGCCAGCAGCTCTCGGGGGGGGCCGAATTCACCCCTCCACTTT
CASSSRGGPNSPLHF
>TRBD2|TRBJ2-2|few|TRBV10-3
TGTGCCATCACCCCGGGACTAGCGGGGCCTCGAGTCACCGGGGAGCTGTTTTTT
CAITPGLAGPRVTGELFF
>NA|TRBJ2-7|many|TRBV6-6
TGTGCCAGCAGTTACCCCACAGGGAGGACAGAGGCGCTCGAGCAGTACTTC
CASSYPTGRTEALEQYF
>NA|TRBJ1-4|NA|TRBV4-1
TGCGCCAGCAGCCACCCACCAGGGGAAAGTACTAATGAAAAACTGTTTTTT
CASSHPPGESTNEKLFF
>NA|TRBJ2-1|many|TRBV19
TGTGCCAGTAGTATCGGGACTGAGGGGACCGATGAGCAGTTCTTC
CASSIGTEGTDEQFF
>TRBD1|TRBJ1-3|few|TRBV30
TGTGCCTGGACTGGACAGGTTGGAGGAAACACCATATATTTT
CAWTGQVGGNTIYF
>TRBD2|TRBJ2-3|many|TRBV7-3
TGTGCCAGCAGCGGGACTAGCGGGGCCGGGGATACGCAGTATTTT
CASSGTSGAGDTQYF
>NA|TRBJ2-5|few|TRBV19
TGTGCCAGTAGTCGACGGAGCCAAGAGACCCAGTACTTC
CASSRRSQETQYF
>TRBD2|TRBJ2-1|many|TRBV28
TGTGCCAGCAAAGCGGGAGGGCCAAGCAATGAGCAGTTCTTC
CASKAGGPSNEQFF
>TRBD2|TRBJ2-3|many|TRBV30
TGTGCCTGGAGTGGGCGGGGGAGATACACAGATACGCAGTATTTT
CAWSGRGRYTDTQYF
>TRBD2|TRBJ2-6|many|TRBV3-1
TGTGCCAGCAGCCAAGAAGCGGGGGCTACTGGGGCCAACGTCCTGACTTTC
CASSQEAGATGANVLTF
>NA|TRBJ2-5|few|TRBV5-1
TGCGCCAGCAGCTTGGCGGCCCGGGCGCAGAAAGAGACCCAGTACTTC
CASSLAARAQKETQYF
>TRBD2|TRBJ2-2|many|TRBV3-1
TGTGCCAGCAGCCATTCGGGAGGAGGGGAGCTGTTTTTT
CASSHSGGGELFF
>NA|TRBJ1-6|few|TRBV5-4
TGTGCCAGCAGCGGGGATAAGACTTATGTTTCACCCCTCCACTTT
CASSGDKTYVSPLHF
>NA|TRBJ2-7|many|TRBV3-1
TGTGCCAGCAGCCAAGGCGCGATACGCACCCACCTGCGCGAGCAGTACTTC
CASSQGAIRTHLREQYF
>TRBD1|TRBJ1-5|many|TRBV20-1
TGCAGTGCTAGAGGACAGGGGGGATATAGCAATCAGCCCCAGCATTTT
CSARGQGGYSNQPQHF
>NA|TRBJ1-6|many|TRBV3-1
TGTGCCAGCAGCCAAGGGCAGGGCTCCTATAATTCACCCCTCCACTTT
CASSQGQGSYNSPLHF
>NA|TRBJ2-1|NA|TRBV7-3
TGTGCCAGCAGCCCGGGTCCACAGGAAGAACAGTTCTTC
CASSPGPQEEQFF
>NA|TRBJ2-7|many|TRBV7-2
TGTGCCAGCAGCTTAGGACAGTGGAGCGGCGAGCAGTACTTC
CASSLGQWSGEQYF
>NA|TRBJ1-4|NA|TRBV19
TGTGCCAGTAGGGGGGAAAAACTGTTTTTT
CASRGEKLFF